This T cell receptor (beta chain) was sequenced for a study of preoperative IRX-2 immunotherapy in early breast cancer. Specified treatment: preoperative locoregional IRX-2 cytokine immunotherapy. Patients received preoperative, locoregional IRX-2 cytokine immunotherapy in a phase Ib study. With V trimmed by 10 bases and J by 4 bases, 7 bases remained unmatched. Germline V CDR1 and CDR2: LNHDA, SQIVND (reference sequence). The CDR3 extends over 13 amino acids. Produced via immunoSEQ multiplex PCR; TCRdb's table is partial and in-frame only. The data contain around 35,000 clones, nearly 95% of them singletons.

The specimen was obtained from a patient treated with IRX-2 immunotherapy. The TCR originated in a human donor with breast cancer. The chain links TRBV19 to TRBJ1-1; 9 nucleotides align to TRBD1. The CDR3 protein is CATLDRGGTEAFF. DNA of the CDR3: TGTGCCACTCTCGACAGGGGGGGCACTGAAGCTTTCTTT.